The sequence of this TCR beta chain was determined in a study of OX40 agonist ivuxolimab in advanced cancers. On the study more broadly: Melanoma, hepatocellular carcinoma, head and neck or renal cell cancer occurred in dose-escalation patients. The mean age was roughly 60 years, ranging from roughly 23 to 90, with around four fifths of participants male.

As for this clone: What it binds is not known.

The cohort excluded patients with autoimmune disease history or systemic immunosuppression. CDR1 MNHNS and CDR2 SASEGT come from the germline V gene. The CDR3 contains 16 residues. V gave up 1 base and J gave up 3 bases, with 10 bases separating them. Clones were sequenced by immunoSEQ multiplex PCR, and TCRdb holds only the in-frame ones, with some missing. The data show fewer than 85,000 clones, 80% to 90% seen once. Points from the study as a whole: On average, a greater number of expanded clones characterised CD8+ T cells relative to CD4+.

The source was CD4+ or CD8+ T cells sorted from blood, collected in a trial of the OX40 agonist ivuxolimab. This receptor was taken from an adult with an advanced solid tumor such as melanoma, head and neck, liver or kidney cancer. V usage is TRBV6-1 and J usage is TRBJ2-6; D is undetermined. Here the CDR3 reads CASSEVVSDGANVLTF. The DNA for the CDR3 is TGTGCCAGCAGTGAAGTCGTCTCGGATGGGGCCAACGTCCTGACTTTC.